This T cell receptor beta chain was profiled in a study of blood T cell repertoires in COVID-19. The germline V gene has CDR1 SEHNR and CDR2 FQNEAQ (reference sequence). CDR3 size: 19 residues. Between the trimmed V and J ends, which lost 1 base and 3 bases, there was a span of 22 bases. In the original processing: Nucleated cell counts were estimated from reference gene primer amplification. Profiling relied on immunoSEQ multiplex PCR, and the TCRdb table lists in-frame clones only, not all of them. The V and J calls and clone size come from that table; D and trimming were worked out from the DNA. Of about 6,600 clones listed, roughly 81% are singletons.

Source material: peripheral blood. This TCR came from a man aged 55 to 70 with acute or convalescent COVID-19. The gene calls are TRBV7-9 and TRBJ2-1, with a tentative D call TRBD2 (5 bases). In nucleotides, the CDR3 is TGTGCCAGCAGCTTAGGGGATAGGACCCAACTACGGGACTACAATGAGCAGTTCTTC. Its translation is CASSLGDRTQLRDYNEQFF.